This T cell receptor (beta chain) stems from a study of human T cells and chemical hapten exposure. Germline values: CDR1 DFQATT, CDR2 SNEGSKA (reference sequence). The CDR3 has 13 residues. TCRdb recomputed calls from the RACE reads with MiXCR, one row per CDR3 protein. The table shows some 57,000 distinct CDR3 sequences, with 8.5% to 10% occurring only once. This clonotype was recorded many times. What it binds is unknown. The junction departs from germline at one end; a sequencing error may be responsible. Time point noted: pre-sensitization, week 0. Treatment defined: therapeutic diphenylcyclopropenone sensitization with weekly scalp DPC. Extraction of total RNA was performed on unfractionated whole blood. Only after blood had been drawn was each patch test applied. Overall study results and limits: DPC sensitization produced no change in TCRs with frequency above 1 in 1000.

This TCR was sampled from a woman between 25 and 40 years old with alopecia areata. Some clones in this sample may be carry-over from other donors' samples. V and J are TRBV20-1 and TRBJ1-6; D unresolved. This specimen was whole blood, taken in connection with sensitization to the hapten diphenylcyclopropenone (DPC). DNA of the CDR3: TGCAGTGCTAGGGCTCGGAGTAATTCACCCCCCCACTTT. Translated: CSARARSNSPPHF.